These 23 T cell receptor beta chains originate from one sample sequenced in a study of T cells after yellow fever vaccination. MiXCR was run by TCRdb on the 5' RACE reads, yielding one entry per CDR3 protein. The table includes approximately 600,000 distinct CDR3 sequences, roughly an eighth detected once. Sequencing used PBMCs, obtained on the day of the yellow fever booster vaccination. The receptors were gathered from a man younger than 40 who received the YFV17D yellow fever vaccine.

This clonotype has a count of ten or more. The V call is TRBV29-1, the J call TRBJ1-2; weak D call: TRBD1 (5 bases). The CDR3 is 14 amino acids. The germline CDR1 and CDR2 sequences are SQVTM and ANQGSEA. The V gene lost 5 bases and the J gene lost 4 bases, with 17 bases spanning the gap. Here the CDR3 reads CSVRLQASAYGYTF. The CDR3 coding sequence is TGCAGCGTTAGACTACAGGCTTCAGCCTATGGCTACACCTTC.

This clonotype came up a few times. The chain employs TRBV4-2 and TRBJ2-1; 10 nucleotides agree with TRBD2. The CDR3 extends over 17 amino acids. Germline CDR1 LGHNA, CDR2 YNFKEQ. The J segment lost 8 bases and the V segment lost 0 bases, leaving 10 bases of the junction unmatched. The CDR3 is CASSQEPAGGPVYEQFF. Written as DNA, the CDR3 is TGTGCCAGCAGCCAAGAACCAGCGGGAGGGCCGGTATATGAGCAGTTCTTC.

This clonotype has a handful of counts. The chain is built from TRBV7-9 and TRBJ2-7; no firm D call. Trimming removed 1 base from V and 4 bases from J, with 17 bases in between. The CDR3 consists of 16 residues. The germline V gene has CDR1 SEHNR and CDR2 FQNEAQ (reference sequence). CDR3 bases: TGTGCCAGCAGCTTAGACGGCGACAAGTTTTTTTACGAGCAGTACTTC. Translation gives CASSLDGDKFFYEQYF.

This clonotype appeared a few times. The V call is TRBV7-6, the J call TRBJ2-3, with D possibly TRBD2 on 6 matching bases. There are 17 residues in the CDR3. Germline V gene sequence: CDR1 SGHVS, CDR2 FNYEAQ. V was cut by 1 base and J by 3 bases, with 17 bases left in between. The CDR3 sequence: CASSLGGWRDETDTQYF. As DNA, the CDR3 is TGTGCCAGCAGCTTAGGTGGCTGGCGGGATGAGACAGATACGCAGTATTTT.

This chain connects TRBV2 to TRBJ1-2; 7 bases are shared with TRBD1. Per the germline V gene, CDR1 is SNHLY and CDR2 is FYNNEI. The CDR3 is 13 amino acids. V dropped 2 bases and J dropped 10; count of bases not matched to a gene: 7. CDR3 DNA sequence: TGTGCCAGCAGTGAACCCAGACAGGGAGACTACACCTTC. As protein: CASSEPRQGDYTF.

There are a few counts of this clonotype. This chain joins TRBV7-8 and TRBJ2-5; D call uncertain. The germline gives CDR1 SGHVS, CDR2 FQNEAQ. Trimming pared 2 bases from V and 1 base from J, leaving 17 bases between. The CDR3 covers 17 residues. The CDR3 DNA sequence: TGTGCCAGCAGCTTATTGCATGGTGGGCCGATCCAAGAGACCCAGTACTTC. It codes for CASSLLHGGPIQETQYF.

This clonotype appeared a few times. The rearrangement uses TRBV5-1 and TRBJ2-7; 9 positions match TRBD2. Trimming cost V 2 bases and J 6 bases; bases outside gene matches: 18. Germline V gene lookup returns CDR1 SGHRS and CDR2 YFSETQ. The CDR3 consists of 18 residues. CDR3 loop: CASSFSVMTSGTHGEQYF. The CDR3 coding sequence is TGCGCCAGCAGCTTTTCGGTGATGACTAGCGGAACCCACGGCGAGCAGTACTTC.

There are many counts of this clonotype. The genes are TRBV6-2 or TRBV6-3 and TRBJ2-7; 8 bases align to TRBD2. V dropped 2 bases and J dropped 3; count of bases not matched to a gene: 18. This CDR3 spans 19 amino acids. CDR1 is MNHEY and CDR2 is SVGEGT in the germline V gene. CDR3 in amino acids: CASSYEAARPRSGDYEQYF. The CDR3 bases are TGTGCCAGCAGTTACGAGGCGGCCAGGCCCCGTAGCGGGGACTACGAGCAGTACTTC.

The chain has TRBV25-1 and TRBJ1-4; possibly TRBD1 for D (5 bases). In germline, CDR1 is MGHDK, CDR2 SYGVNS. The CDR3 totals 18 residues. V was shortened by 4 bases and J by 0 bases, with 18 bases between the two germline ends. CDR3 residues: CASSGTGRGDATNEKLFF. The CDR3 DNA follows: TGTGCCAGCAGTGGGACGGGACGGGGGGATGCAACTAATGAAAAACTGTTTTTT.

This clonotype was seen a few times. The rearrangement joins TRBV20-1 to TRBJ1-5, with unresolved D. Germline lookup yields CDR1 DFQATT and CDR2 SNEGSKA (reference sequence). V shed 0 bases and J shed 10 bases, with 13 bases lying between them. There are 13 residues in the CDR3. The CDR3 DNA sequence: TGCAGTGCTAGAGATAGCCCTAGATTACCCCAGCATTTT. Amino acid sequence: CSARDSPRLPQHF.

This chain's CDR3 is CATSRARQLNQPQHF. The CDR3 nucleotides are TGTGCCACCAGCAGAGCAAGACAGCTGAATCAGCCCCAGCATTTT. The V gene is TRBV15, the J gene TRBJ1-5; D may be TRBD1 (5 bases). Per germline, CDR1 LNHNV and CDR2 YYDKDF (reference sequence). V lost 1 base to trimming and J lost 4 bases, with 11 bases between them. The CDR3 runs to 15 residues.

This chain links TRBV12-3 or TRBV12-4 with TRBJ2-5; D is possibly TRBD1 or TRBD2 (6 bases each). V lost 7 bases, J lost 4 bases, and 19 bases lay in between. This CDR3 region has 15 residues. CDR3 nucleotides: TGTGCCAGCACCCCCGAGGGACCGGGGGCAGAGACCCAGTACTTC. Residues: CASTPEGPGAETQYF.

This chain links TRBV6-1 with TRBJ2-5, with 14 bases that match TRBD2. The V segment lost 5 bases and the J segment 7 bases; nucleotides outside the gene matches: 9. In germline, CDR1 is MNHNS, CDR2 SASEGT. The CDR3 is 16 residues long. CDR3 bases: TGTGCCAGCAGTACGGGACTAGCGGGGGCGAAGGTGACCCAGTACTTC. It codes for CASSTGLAGAKVTQYF.

This clonotype was recorded at least ten times. The chain uses TRBV7-9 and TRBJ1-2; D call uncertain. V was clipped by 5 bases and J by 2 bases, with 6 bases between them. Germline assignment: CDR1 SEHNR and CDR2 FQNEAQ (reference sequence). CDR3 length: 12 amino acids. CDR3 sequence (DNA): TGTGCCAGCAGCCTGGGCAACTATGGCTACACCTTC. Its translation is CASSLGNYGYTF. The complete variable domain, with remaining parts taken from reference TRBV7-9 and TRBJ1-2, reads DTGVSQNPRHKITKRGQNVTFRCDPISEHNRLYWYRQTLGQGPEFLTYFQNEAQLEKSRLLSDRFSAERPKGSFSTLEIQRTEQGDSAMYLCASSLGNYGYTFGSGTRLTVV.

The chain recombines TRBV15 with TRBJ2-3; tentative D call: TRBD2 (6 bases). The CDR3 totals 15 residues. Germline V gives CDR1 LNHNV, CDR2 YYDKDF (reference sequence). V lost 5 bases and J 3 bases, leaving 15 bases between the germline ends. DNA for the CDR3: TGTGCCACCAGCGGCCCGGGAGCGGAAACAGATACGCAGTATTTT. Translation: CATSGPGAETDTQYF.

This clonotype was detected a few times. The genes are TRBV20-1 and TRBJ2-3, with D perhaps TRBD2 (6 bases). Germline V lookup: CDR1 DFQATT, CDR2 SNEGSKA (reference sequence). The CDR3 totals 15 residues. The CDR3 nucleotides read TGCAGCCCCCTAGAGCGGGCCCCGAGCACAGATACGCAGTATTTT. Encoded protein: CSPLERAPSTDTQYF.

This clonotype has more than one count but fewer than ten. The chain carries TRBV3-1 and TRBJ2-1, with TRBD2 matching over 10 bases. The CDR3 loop spans 15 amino acids. Germline V gene lookup returns CDR1 LGHDT and CDR2 YNNKEL (reference sequence). The trim removed 1 base at V and 11 bases at J, leaving 8 bases unmatched. As DNA, the CDR3 is TGTGCCAGCAGCCAAGGGACTAGCGGAGATATCAAGCAGTTCTTC. Translated: CASSQGTSGDIKQFF.

In this sample, this clonotype turned up many times. This chain connects TRBV7-2 to TRBJ2-3; D is uncertain. The V and J ends lost 1 base and 1 base respectively, with 9 bases between them. CDR1 and CDR2 (germline): SGHTA, FQGNSA. This CDR3 has 15 residues. As DNA, the CDR3 is TGTGCCAGCAGCTTAGGATCACACCGCACAGATACGCAGTATTTT. This codes for CASSLGSHRTDTQYF.

The DNA of the CDR3 is TGTGCCTGGAGTGCACAAGCCACGGAGTCCTACAATGAGCAGTTCTTC. Amino acids: CAWSAQATESYNEQFF. V and J are TRBV30 and TRBJ2-1; unclear D gene. The CDR3 is 16 residues long. V was clipped by 1 base and J by 1 base, with 14 bases between them. The germline V gene has CDR1 GTSNPN and CDR2 SVGIG (reference sequence). Filled out from reference TRBV30 and TRBJ2-1, the complete variable domain reads SQTIHQWPATLVQPVGSPLSLECTVEGTSNPNLYWYRQAAGRGLQLLFYSVGIGQISSEVPQNLSASRPQDRQFILSSKKLLLSDSGFYLCAWSAQATESYNEQFFGPGTRLTVL.

This clonotype was counted between two and nine times. The J gene is TRBJ2-7, the V gene TRBV5-7, with a possible D match to TRBD2 (5 bases). TRBV5-7 is classed as an ORF, of uncertain function. This CDR3 contains 11 residues. Between the trimmed V and J ends, which lost 4 bases and 12 bases, there was a span of 14 bases. The CDR3 nucleotides read TGTGCCAGCAGCGCGTGGGAGCTGAGGTACTTC. Protein: CASSAWELRYF.

There are a few counts of this clonotype. This chain's CDR3 is CSARASGEQYF. CDR3 bases: TGCAGTGCTAGGGCCTCGGGCGAGCAGTACTTC. The chain has TRBV20-1 and TRBJ2-7; D gene ambiguous. The V gene lost 3 bases and the J gene lost 6 bases, with 9 bases spanning the gap. The CDR3 length is 11 residues. Germline V gives CDR1 DFQATT, CDR2 SNEGSKA (reference sequence).

This clonotype has only a few counts. This sequence joins TRBV29-1 and TRBJ1-6; TRBD1 matches 8 bases. The CDR3 spans 14 residues. Germline values: CDR1 SQVTM, CDR2 ANQGSEA. V was pared by 4 bases and J by 9 bases, with 8 bases of the junction left unmatched. CDR3 region: CSVVKDREASPLHF. The CDR3 nucleotides read TGCAGCGTTGTGAAGGACAGGGAGGCTTCACCCCTCCACTTT.

This clonotype was counted at least ten times. The V and J genes are TRBV9 and TRBJ2-7, with D possibly matching TRBD1 (6 bases). Germline lookup yields CDR1 SGDLS and CDR2 YYNGEE. V lost 2 bases and J 2 bases, leaving 14 bases between the germline ends. CDR3 size: 15 residues. The DNA of the CDR3 is TGTGCCAGCAGCGTTGGTCCAGGGGCCCCCTACGAGCAGTACTTC. Protein: CASSVGPGAPYEQYF.